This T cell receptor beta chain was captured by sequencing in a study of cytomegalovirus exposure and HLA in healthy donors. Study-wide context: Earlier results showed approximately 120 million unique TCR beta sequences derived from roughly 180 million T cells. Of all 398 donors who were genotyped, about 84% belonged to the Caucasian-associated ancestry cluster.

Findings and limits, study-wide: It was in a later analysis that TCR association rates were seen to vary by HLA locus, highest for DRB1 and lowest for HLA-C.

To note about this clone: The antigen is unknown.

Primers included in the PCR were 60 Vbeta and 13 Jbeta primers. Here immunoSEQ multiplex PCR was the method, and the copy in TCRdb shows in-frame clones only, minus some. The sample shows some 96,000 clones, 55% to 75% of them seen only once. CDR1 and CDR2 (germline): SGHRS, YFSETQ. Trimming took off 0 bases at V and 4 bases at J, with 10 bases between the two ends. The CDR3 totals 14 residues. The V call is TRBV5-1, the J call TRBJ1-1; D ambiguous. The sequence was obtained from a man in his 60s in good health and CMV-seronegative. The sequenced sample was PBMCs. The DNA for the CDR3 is TGCGCCAGCAGCTTGGAAAGCGTAGGCACTGAAGCTTTCTTT. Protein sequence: CASSLESVGTEAFF.